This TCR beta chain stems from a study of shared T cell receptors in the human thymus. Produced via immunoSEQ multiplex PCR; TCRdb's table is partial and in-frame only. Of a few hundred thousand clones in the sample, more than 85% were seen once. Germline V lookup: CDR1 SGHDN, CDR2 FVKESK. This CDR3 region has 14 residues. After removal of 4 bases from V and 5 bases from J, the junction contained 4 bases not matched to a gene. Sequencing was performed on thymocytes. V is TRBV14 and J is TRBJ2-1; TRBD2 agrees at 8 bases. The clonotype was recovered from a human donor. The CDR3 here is CASSPRRGDNEQFF. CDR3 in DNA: TGTGCCAGCAGCCCACGGCGGGGGGACAATGAGCAGTTCTTC. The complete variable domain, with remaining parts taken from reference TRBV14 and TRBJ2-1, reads EAGVTQFPSHSVIEKGQTVTLRCDPISGHDNLYWYRRVMGKEIKFLLHFVKESKQDESGMPNNRFLAERTGGTYSTLKVQPAELEDSGVYFCASSPRRGDNEQFFGPGTRLTVL.